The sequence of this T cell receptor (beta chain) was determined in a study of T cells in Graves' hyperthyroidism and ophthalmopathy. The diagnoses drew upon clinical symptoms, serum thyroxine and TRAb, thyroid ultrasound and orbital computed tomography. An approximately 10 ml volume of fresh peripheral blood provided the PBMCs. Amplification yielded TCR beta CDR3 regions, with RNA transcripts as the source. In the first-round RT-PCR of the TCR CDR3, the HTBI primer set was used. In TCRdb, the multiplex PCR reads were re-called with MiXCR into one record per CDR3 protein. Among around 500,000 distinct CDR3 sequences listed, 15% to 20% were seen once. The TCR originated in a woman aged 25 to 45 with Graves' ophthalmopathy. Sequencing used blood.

CDR3: CASSFISASYEQYF. The DNA of the CDR3 is TGTGCCAGCAGCTTTATAAGCGCCTCCTACGAGCAGTACTTC. The V gene is TRBV7-2, the J gene TRBJ2-7, with D uncertain. CDR1 and CDR2 (germline): SGHTA, FQGNSA. Trimming removed 3 bases at V and 0 bases at J, with 9 bases between. CDR3 length: 14 amino acids.